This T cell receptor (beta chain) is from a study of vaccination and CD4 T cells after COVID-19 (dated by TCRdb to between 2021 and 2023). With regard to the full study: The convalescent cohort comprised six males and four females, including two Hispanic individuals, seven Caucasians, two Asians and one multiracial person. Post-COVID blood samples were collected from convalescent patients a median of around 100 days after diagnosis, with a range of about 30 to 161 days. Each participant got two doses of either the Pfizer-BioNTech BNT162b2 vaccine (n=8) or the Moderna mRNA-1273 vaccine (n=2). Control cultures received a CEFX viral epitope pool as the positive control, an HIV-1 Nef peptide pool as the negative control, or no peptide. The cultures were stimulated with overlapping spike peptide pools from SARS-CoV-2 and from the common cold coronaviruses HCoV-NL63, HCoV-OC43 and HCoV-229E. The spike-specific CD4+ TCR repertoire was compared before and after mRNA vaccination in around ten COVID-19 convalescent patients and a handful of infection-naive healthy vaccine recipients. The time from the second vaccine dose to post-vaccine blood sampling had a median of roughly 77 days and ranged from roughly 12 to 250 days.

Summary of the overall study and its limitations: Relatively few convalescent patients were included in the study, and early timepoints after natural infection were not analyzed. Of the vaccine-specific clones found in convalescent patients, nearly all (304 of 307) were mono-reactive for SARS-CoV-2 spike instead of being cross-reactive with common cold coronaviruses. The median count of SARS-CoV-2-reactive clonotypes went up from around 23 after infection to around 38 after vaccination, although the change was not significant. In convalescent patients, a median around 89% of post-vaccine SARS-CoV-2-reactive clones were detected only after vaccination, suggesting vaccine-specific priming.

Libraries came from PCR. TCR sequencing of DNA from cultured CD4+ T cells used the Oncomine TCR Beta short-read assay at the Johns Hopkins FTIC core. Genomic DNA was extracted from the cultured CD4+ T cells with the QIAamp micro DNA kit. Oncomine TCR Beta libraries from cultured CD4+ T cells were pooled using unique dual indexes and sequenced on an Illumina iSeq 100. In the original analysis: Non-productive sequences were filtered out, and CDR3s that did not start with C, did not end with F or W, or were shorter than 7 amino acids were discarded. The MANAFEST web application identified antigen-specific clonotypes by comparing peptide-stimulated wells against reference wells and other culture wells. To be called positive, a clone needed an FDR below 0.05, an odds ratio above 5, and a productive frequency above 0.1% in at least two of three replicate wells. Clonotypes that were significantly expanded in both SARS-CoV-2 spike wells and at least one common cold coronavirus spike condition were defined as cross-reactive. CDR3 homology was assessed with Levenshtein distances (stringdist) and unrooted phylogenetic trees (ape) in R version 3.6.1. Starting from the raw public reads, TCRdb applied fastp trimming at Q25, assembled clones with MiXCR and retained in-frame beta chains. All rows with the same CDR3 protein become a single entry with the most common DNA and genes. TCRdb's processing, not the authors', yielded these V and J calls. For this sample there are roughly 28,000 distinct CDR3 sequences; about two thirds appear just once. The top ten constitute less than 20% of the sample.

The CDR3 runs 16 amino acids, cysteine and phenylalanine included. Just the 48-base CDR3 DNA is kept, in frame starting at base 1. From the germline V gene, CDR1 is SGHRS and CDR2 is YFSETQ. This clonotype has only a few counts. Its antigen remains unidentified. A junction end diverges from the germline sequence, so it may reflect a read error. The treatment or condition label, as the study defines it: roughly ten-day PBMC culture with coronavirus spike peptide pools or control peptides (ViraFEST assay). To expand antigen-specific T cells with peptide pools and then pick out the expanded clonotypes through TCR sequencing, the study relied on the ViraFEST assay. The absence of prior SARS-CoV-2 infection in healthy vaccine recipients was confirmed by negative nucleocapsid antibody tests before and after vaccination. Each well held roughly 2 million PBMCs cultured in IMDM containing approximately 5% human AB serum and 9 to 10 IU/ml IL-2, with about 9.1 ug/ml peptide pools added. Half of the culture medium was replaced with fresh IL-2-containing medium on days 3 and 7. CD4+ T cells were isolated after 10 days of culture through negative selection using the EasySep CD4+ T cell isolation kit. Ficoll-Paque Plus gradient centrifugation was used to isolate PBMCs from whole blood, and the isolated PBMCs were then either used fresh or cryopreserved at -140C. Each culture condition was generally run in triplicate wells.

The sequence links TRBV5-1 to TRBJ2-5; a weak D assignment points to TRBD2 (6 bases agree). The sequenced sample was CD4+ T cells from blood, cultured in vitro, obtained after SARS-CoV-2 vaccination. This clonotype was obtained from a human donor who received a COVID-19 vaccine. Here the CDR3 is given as CASSPEFPAGGETRYF. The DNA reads TGCGCCAGCAGCCCAGAGTTTCCAGCGGGTGGTGAGACCCGGTACTTC.